These 10 T cell receptor beta chains came from one sample sequenced in a study of blood T cell repertoires in COVID-19. Repertoires were generated with immunoSEQ multiplex PCR, while TCRdb's copy carries only in-frame clones and drops some. The sample has about 380,000 clones, about 90% seen once; the top ten hold approximately 3.1%. Source material: PBMCs or T cells enriched from blood (not recorded which). These receptors were obtained from a woman aged 25 to 45 who had recovered from COVID-19.

This clone was seen once. The J gene is TRBJ1-5, the V gene TRBV29-1; perhaps TRBD1 as D (6 bases). Deletions cut 4 bases from V and 4 bases from J, with 11 bases between. This CDR3 contains 13 residues. Germline CDR1 SQVTM, CDR2 ANQGSEA. CDR3 sequence reads: CSVGAGVNQPQHF. The DNA for the CDR3 is TGCAGCGTTGGGGCAGGGGTGAATCAGCCCCAGCATTTT.

This chain uses TRBV7-2 with TRBJ1-1, with D perhaps matching TRBD1 (5 bases). V lost 4 bases, J lost 3 bases, and 24 bases lay in between. This CDR3 is 18 amino acids long. The germline gives CDR1 SGHTA, CDR2 FQGNSA. The CDR3 reads CASSSTRRGRAWYTEAFF. The CDR3 nucleotides are TGTGCCAGCAGCTCAACCCGGCGGGGCAGGGCGTGGTACACTGAAGCTTTCTTT.

V is TRBV7-9 and J is TRBJ1-2; D is uncertain. Germline loops: CDR1 SEHNR, CDR2 FQNEAQ (reference sequence). The CDR3 is 14 residues long. The V and J ends lost 5 bases and 4 bases respectively, with 14 bases between them. The CDR3 DNA follows: TGTGCCAGCAGCCCCGGTCCGATGATCTATGGCTACACCTTC. Translating it yields CASSPGPMIYGYTF. The variable domain in full, completed from reference TRBV7-9 and TRBJ1-2, reads DTGVSQNPRHKITKRGQNVTFRCDPISEHNRLYWYRQTLGQGPEFLTYFQNEAQLEKSRLLSDRFSAERPKGSFSTLEIQRTEQGDSAMYLCASSPGPMIYGYTFGSGTRLTVV.

The chain recombines TRBV5-1 with TRBJ2-5, with 9 positions matching TRBD1. Losses at the gene ends were 4 bases for V and 1 base for J; bases not matched to a gene: 2. The CDR3 runs to 14 residues. CDR1 SGHRS and CDR2 YFSETQ come from the germline V gene. The CDR3 is CASSVTGGQETQYF. The CDR3 nucleotides read TGCGCCAGCAGCGTGACAGGGGGCCAAGAGACCCAGTACTTC. The whole variable domain, remainder taken from reference TRBV5-1 and TRBJ2-5, is KAGVTQTPRYLIKTRGQQVTLSCSPISGHRSVSWYQQTPGQGLQFLFEYFSETQRNKGNFPGRFSGRQFSNSRSEMNVSTLELGDSALYLCASSVTGGQETQYFGPGTRLLVL.

This rearrangement joins TRBV7-9 to TRBJ2-1; 8 nucleotides line up with TRBD2. Germline V gives CDR1 SEHNR, CDR2 FQNEAQ (reference sequence). This CDR3 has 14 residues. Trimming at V came to 5 bases and at J to 4 bases, leaving 4 bases not matched to a gene. CDR3 in DNA: TGTGCCAGCAGCCGGGGGGGTTCGTACAATGAGCAGTTCTTC. Protein: CASSRGGSYNEQFF.

The chain recombines TRBV3-1 (or the pseudogene TRBV3-2) with TRBJ2-7, with a possible D match to TRBD1 (5 bases). V was pared by 4 bases and J by 5 bases, with 12 bases between. Germline CDR1 is LGHDT and CDR2 is YNNKEL (reference sequence). CDR3 length: 13 amino acids. This chain's CDR3 is CASSPNRGHEQYF. For the CDR3, the DNA is TGTGCCAGCAGCCCAAATAGGGGCCACGAGCAGTACTTC.

The chain carries TRBV29-1 and TRBJ1-2; TRBD1 matches 7 bases. V gave up 0 bases and J gave up 5 bases; unmatched junction bases: 6. This CDR3 comprises 14 residues. Germline CDR1 SQVTM, CDR2 ANQGSEA. CDR3 amino acids: CSVEDPGQLYGYTF. As DNA, the CDR3 is TGCAGCGTTGAAGATCCGGGACAGCTGTATGGCTACACCTTC.

This clone has a single count. The genes are TRBV11-2 and TRBJ2-3, with TRBD2 identical over 8 bases. The CDR3 sequence is 15 residues long. CDR1 is SGHAT and CDR2 is FQNNGV in the germline V gene. V shed 2 bases and J 4 bases; nucleotides not matched to a gene: 5. The CDR3 spells CASSLFAGGSDTQYF. The CDR3 DNA reads as TGTGCCAGCAGCTTATTTGCGGGGGGCTCAGATACGCAGTATTTT.

The gene calls are TRBV2 and TRBJ1-2; no firm D call. V was trimmed by 7 bases and J by 4 bases, leaving 10 bases between them. Germline CDR1 SNHLY, CDR2 FYNNEI. The CDR3 is made up of 12 amino acids. The CDR3 reads CASKYSSYGYTF. The CDR3 nucleotides read TGTGCCAGCAAGTACAGCTCCTATGGCTACACCTTC.

The chain combines TRBV30 with TRBJ1-2, with D possibly TRBD1 on 5 matching bases. CDR3 length equals 13 residues. Germline CDR1 GTSNPN, CDR2 SVGIG (reference sequence). Trimming removed 3 bases at V and 6 bases at J, with 14 bases between. The CDR3 sequence is CAWRPGPGNGYTF. CDR3 DNA sequence: TGTGCCTGGAGGCCCGGACCAGGGAATGGCTACACCTTC.